Sequencing of this T cell receptor beta chain was carried out in a study of blood T cell repertoires in COVID-19. Study at large: The study drew acute and convalescent COVID-19 samples from the United States, Italy and Spain. In each case, the material was cDNA or gDNA derived from T cells, B-cell-depleted T cells, or PBMCs.

Per the original methods: Using reference gene primer amplification, nucleated cell counts were estimated. Data came from immunoSEQ multiplex PCR; TCRdb stores just in-frame clones and leaves some out. V and J calls and clone size are those listed in that table; D and trimming were worked out from the DNA. Of about 240,000 clones listed, about 86% are singletons. This clone was observed a single time. This clonotype was sampled from a woman over 75 with acute or convalescent COVID-19. Sequenced input: peripheral blood.

Written as DNA, the CDR3 is TGTGCCAGCAGTCCGAGGGGGCTGAACACTGAAGCTTTCTTT. Its protein product is CASSPRGLNTEAFF. This chain links TRBV28 with TRBJ1-1, with 7 bases fitting TRBD1. With V trimmed by 5 bases and J by 0 bases, 3 bases remained unmatched. Germline CDR1 MDHEN, CDR2 SYDVKM. The CDR3 is made up of 14 amino acids.